These T cell receptor beta chains were read from a single sample in a study of blood T cell repertoires in COVID-19. The assay was immunoSEQ multiplex PCR, and TCRdb's table has in-frame clones only and misses some. The profile shows under 200,000 clones, 88% of them singletons. The source material was peripheral blood. The receptor set was obtained from a man aged 18 to 35 with active or convalescent COVID-19. Both conserved end residues are part of each CDR3. The order of the fields is D gene, clone size, V gene, J gene, CDR3 protein, CDR3 DNA. The D gene is left open where the match is weak. Clone sizes are given selectively: once, few, many, or a class where the clone is expanded.

d_gene: NA
abundance: NA
v_gene: TRBV30
j_gene: TRBJ1-2
CDR3aa: CAWSKYYRADGYTF
CDR3nt: TGTGCCTGGTCCAAATACTACAGGGCTGATGGCTACACCTTC

d_gene: NA
abundance: NA
v_gene: TRBV3-1/TRBV3-2
j_gene: TRBJ1-1
CDR3aa: CASSQDPRGTEAFF
CDR3nt: TGTGCCAGCAGCCAAGATCCACGGGGCACTGAAGCTTTCTTT

d_gene: TRBD1
abundance: NA
v_gene: TRBV18
j_gene: TRBJ1-2
CDR3aa: CASSTNRDRGGYTF
CDR3nt: TGTGCCAGCTCAACGAACCGGGACAGGGGCGGCTACACCTTC

d_gene: NA
abundance: NA
v_gene: TRBV6-2/TRBV6-3
j_gene: TRBJ1-6
CDR3aa: CASSPTRSSYNSPLHF
CDR3nt: TGTGCCAGCAGTCCCACCAGAAGCTCCTATAATTCACCCCTCCACTTT

d_gene: TRBD2
abundance: NA
v_gene: TRBV27
j_gene: TRBJ2-3
CDR3aa: CASSISGTSGIYTQYF
CDR3nt: TGTGCCAGCAGTATCTCCGGGACTAGCGGGATATATACGCAGTATTTT

d_gene: TRBD1
abundance: NA
v_gene: TRBV14
j_gene: TRBJ2-2
CDR3aa: CASRTTGTGVSGELFF
CDR3nt: TGTGCCAGCAGGACAACCGGGACAGGGGTATCCGGGGAGCTGTTTTTT

d_gene: NA
abundance: once
v_gene: TRBV2
j_gene: TRBJ2-7
CDR3aa: CASMASYEQYF
CDR3nt: TGTGCCAGCATGGCCTCCTACGAGCAGTACTTC

d_gene: NA
abundance: NA
v_gene: TRBV6-2/TRBV6-3
j_gene: TRBJ1-2
CDR3aa: CASSRTSNYGYTF
CDR3nt: TGTGCCAGCAGCCGGACATCCAACTATGGCTACACCTTC

d_gene: NA
abundance: NA
v_gene: TRBV10-3
j_gene: TRBJ2-3
CDR3aa: CAIKKERVHDTQYF
CDR3nt: TGTGCCATCAAGAAAGAGCGGGTTCACGATACGCAGTATTTT

d_gene: TRBD1
abundance: NA
v_gene: TRBV6-5
j_gene: TRBJ1-1
CDR3aa: CASTRTGDTEAFF
CDR3nt: TGTGCCAGCACCCGGACAGGGGATACTGAAGCTTTCTTT

d_gene: NA
abundance: NA
v_gene: TRBV19
j_gene: TRBJ1-2
CDR3aa: CASNSGDYGYTF
CDR3nt: TGTGCCAGTAATTCAGGGGACTATGGCTACACCTTC

d_gene: TRBD1
abundance: NA
v_gene: TRBV7-2
j_gene: TRBJ2-6
CDR3aa: CASSSGQGAAGANVLTF
CDR3nt: TGTGCCAGCAGCTCCGGACAGGGGGCAGCTGGGGCCAACGTCCTGACTTTC

d_gene: NA
abundance: few
v_gene: TRBV7-2
j_gene: TRBJ1-1
CDR3aa: CASSLAGRAFF
CDR3nt: TGTGCCAGCAGCTTAGCGGGGAGGGCTTTCTTT

d_gene: NA
abundance: NA
v_gene: TRBV6-5
j_gene: TRBJ1-6
CDR3aa: CASSTTERGNSLLHF
CDR3nt: TGTGCCAGCAGTACAACTGAGCGCGGGAATTCACTCCTCCACTTT

d_gene: NA
abundance: once
v_gene: TRBV6-1
j_gene: TRBJ2-3
CDR3aa: CASSESRVGGITDTQYF
CDR3nt: TGTGCCAGCAGTGAAAGTCGGGTCGGGGGTATCACAGATACGCAGTATTTT

d_gene: TRBD2
abundance: NA
v_gene: TRBV5-5
j_gene: TRBJ2-1
CDR3aa: CASSLAMREGRKQFF
CDR3nt: TGTGCCAGCAGCTTGGCCATGCGGGAGGGCCGTAAGCAGTTCTTC

d_gene: TRBD1
abundance: NA
v_gene: TRBV7-3
j_gene: TRBJ1-6
CDR3aa: CASSQGDSQNSPLHF
CDR3nt: TGTGCCAGCAGCCAAGGGGACAGTCAAAATTCACCCCTCCACTTT

d_gene: TRBD1
abundance: NA
v_gene: TRBV5-1
j_gene: TRBJ1-3
CDR3aa: CASSFGTGGNTIYF
CDR3nt: TGCGCCAGCAGCTTCGGGACAGGGGGAAACACCATATATTTT

d_gene: NA
abundance: NA
v_gene: TRBV5-1
j_gene: TRBJ2-7
CDR3aa: CASSFGGGGAYEQYF
CDR3nt: TGCGCCAGCAGCTTCGGCGGAGGGGGGGCTTACGAGCAGTACTTC

d_gene: TRBD2
abundance: NA
v_gene: TRBV6-5
j_gene: TRBJ2-7
CDR3aa: CASSYTSGGMYF
CDR3nt: TGTGCCAGCAGTTACACTAGCGGGGGCATGTACTTC

d_gene: NA
abundance: few
v_gene: TRBV6-2/TRBV6-3
j_gene: TRBJ2-5
CDR3aa: CASSHRVWETQYF
CDR3nt: TGTGCCAGCAGCCACAGGGTATGGGAGACCCAGTACTTC

d_gene: NA
abundance: NA
v_gene: TRBV5-6
j_gene: TRBJ1-1
CDR3aa: CASSWGSGSTEAFF
CDR3nt: TGTGCCAGCAGCTGGGGGAGCGGGAGCACTGAAGCTTTCTTT

d_gene: NA
abundance: NA
v_gene: TRBV7-8
j_gene: TRBJ2-2
CDR3aa: CASHRRAYTGELFF
CDR3nt: TGTGCCAGCCATCGGCGGGCATACACCGGGGAGCTGTTTTTT

d_gene: TRBD1
abundance: NA
v_gene: TRBV5-1
j_gene: TRBJ2-2
CDR3aa: CASSMGQTNTGELFF
CDR3nt: TGCGCCAGCAGCATGGGACAGACGAACACCGGGGAGCTGTTTTTT

d_gene: NA
abundance: once
v_gene: TRBV2
j_gene: TRBJ1-5
CDR3aa: CASSEGAYQPQHF
CDR3nt: TGTGCCAGCAGTGAAGGGGCCTATCAGCCCCAGCATTTT

d_gene: NA
abundance: NA
v_gene: TRBV30
j_gene: TRBJ2-3
CDR3aa: CAWSPHADTQYF
CDR3nt: TGTGCCTGGAGTCCCCATGCAGATACGCAGTATTTT

d_gene: NA
abundance: NA
v_gene: TRBV11-2
j_gene: TRBJ1-1
CDR3aa: CASSLASGFVGAEAFF
CDR3nt: TGTGCCAGCAGCTTAGCTAGTGGTTTCGTGGGAGCTGAAGCTTTCTTT

d_gene: TRBD1
abundance: NA
v_gene: TRBV10-3
j_gene: TRBJ1-5
CDR3aa: CAISEVGTGKVRGNQPQHF
CDR3nt: TGTGCCATCAGTGAGGTTGGGACAGGAAAGGTCCGAGGCAATCAGCCCCAGCATTTT

d_gene: NA
abundance: NA
v_gene: TRBV19
j_gene: TRBJ1-5
CDR3aa: CASSMQGYDQPQHF
CDR3nt: TGTGCCAGTAGTATGCAGGGGTATGACCAGCCCCAGCATTTT

d_gene: NA
abundance: NA
v_gene: TRBV6-5
j_gene: TRBJ2-7
CDR3aa: CASSYSSMQPSYEQYF
CDR3nt: TGTGCCAGCAGTTACTCGAGTATGCAACCTTCCTACGAGCAGTACTTC

d_gene: NA
abundance: NA
v_gene: TRBV30
j_gene: TRBJ1-2
CDR3aa: CASAENNGYTF
CDR3nt: TGTGCCTCAGCGGAGAATAATGGCTACACCTTC

d_gene: NA
abundance: once
v_gene: TRBV30
j_gene: TRBJ2-3
CDR3aa: CAWSSSTWDTQYF
CDR3nt: TGTGCCTGGAGTAGCTCAACCTGGGATACGCAGTATTTT

d_gene: TRBD2
abundance: NA
v_gene: TRBV7-3
j_gene: TRBJ2-3
CDR3aa: CASSLLAGDADTQYF
CDR3nt: TGTGCCAGCAGCTTATTAGCGGGAGATGCAGATACGCAGTATTTT

d_gene: TRBD2
abundance: NA
v_gene: TRBV24-1
j_gene: TRBJ2-7
CDR3aa: CATSDSRTSGDNEQYF
CDR3nt: TGTGCCACCAGTGACTCAAGGACTAGCGGGGATAACGAGCAGTACTTC

d_gene: NA
abundance: NA
v_gene: TRBV7-9
j_gene: TRBJ2-5
CDR3aa: CASSRWLAIEQETQYF
CDR3nt: TGTGCCAGCAGCCGATGGCTAGCGATCGAACAAGAGACCCAGTACTTC

d_gene: TRBD1
abundance: NA
v_gene: TRBV28
j_gene: TRBJ1-5
CDR3aa: CASSFSTGTGGDQPQHF
CDR3nt: TGTGCCAGCAGTTTCTCCACCGGGACAGGGGGCGACCAGCCCCAGCATTTT

d_gene: NA
abundance: NA
v_gene: TRBV27
j_gene: TRBJ2-1
CDR3aa: CASSSQPNSYNEQFF
CDR3nt: TGTGCCAGCAGTTCACAGCCCAATTCCTACAATGAGCAGTTCTTC

d_gene: NA
abundance: NA
v_gene: TRBV24-1
j_gene: TRBJ2-7
CDR3aa: CATSGVNSDEQYF
CDR3nt: TGTGCCACCTCAGGGGTCAATTCAGATGAGCAGTACTTC

d_gene: TRBD2
abundance: NA
v_gene: TRBV5-1
j_gene: TRBJ2-1
CDR3aa: CASSSMTSGRALSLPHNEQFF
CDR3nt: TGCGCCAGCAGCTCGATGACTAGCGGGAGGGCCTTATCGCTCCCCCACAATGAGCAGTTCTTC

d_gene: NA
abundance: NA
v_gene: TRBV7-8
j_gene: TRBJ1-5
CDR3aa: CASSFSGGSNQPQHF
CDR3nt: TGTGCCAGCAGCTTCTCCGGGGGTAGCAATCAGCCCCAGCATTTT

d_gene: TRBD1
abundance: NA
v_gene: TRBV9
j_gene: TRBJ2-2
CDR3aa: CASSVERTGATGELFF
CDR3nt: TGTGCCAGCAGCGTAGAGCGGACAGGGGCAACCGGGGAGCTGTTTTTT

d_gene: TRBD2
abundance: NA
v_gene: TRBV19
j_gene: TRBJ2-1
CDR3aa: CASTTSGGDQFF
CDR3nt: TGTGCCAGCACGACTAGCGGGGGGGACCAGTTCTTC

d_gene: NA
abundance: NA
v_gene: TRBV10-3
j_gene: TRBJ2-7
CDR3aa: CAISGGQNYEQYF
CDR3nt: TGTGCCATCAGTGGTGGACAGAACTACGAGCAGTACTTC

d_gene: TRBD2
abundance: NA
v_gene: TRBV6-6
j_gene: TRBJ2-7
CDR3aa: CASSRSGSLTYEQYF
CDR3nt: TGTGCCAGCAGCCGCAGCGGGAGCTTAACCTACGAGCAGTACTTC

d_gene: NA
abundance: NA
v_gene: TRBV6-5
j_gene: TRBJ1-2
CDR3aa: CASTTGRYGYTF
CDR3nt: TGTGCCAGCACCACAGGGAGATATGGCTACACCTTC

d_gene: TRBD1
abundance: NA
v_gene: TRBV4-2
j_gene: TRBJ2-7
CDR3aa: CASSQAQGTGNPYEQYF
CDR3nt: TGTGCCAGCAGCCAAGCCCAGGGGACAGGGAATCCCTACGAGCAGTACTTC

d_gene: NA
abundance: NA
v_gene: TRBV4-1
j_gene: TRBJ2-2
CDR3aa: CASSRPGSGRGGELFF
CDR3nt: TGCGCCAGCAGCCGCCCCGGCTCAGGCAGGGGCGGGGAGCTGTTTTTT

d_gene: TRBD1
abundance: NA
v_gene: TRBV19
j_gene: TRBJ1-6
CDR3aa: CASSDRGRNSPLHF
CDR3nt: TGTGCCAGTAGTGACAGGGGTCGGAATTCACCCCTCCACTTT

d_gene: TRBD1
abundance: NA
v_gene: TRBV2
j_gene: TRBJ2-7
CDR3aa: CASSDDRGLSYEQYF
CDR3nt: TGTGCCAGCAGTGATGACAGGGGGCTAAGCTACGAGCAGTACTTC

d_gene: TRBD1
abundance: NA
v_gene: TRBV5-1
j_gene: TRBJ1-3
CDR3aa: CASSLADEGAGNTIYF
CDR3nt: TGCGCCAGCAGCTTGGCCGATGAGGGGGCGGGGAACACCATATATTTT

d_gene: TRBD1
abundance: few
v_gene: TRBV2
j_gene: TRBJ2-2
CDR3aa: CASSRDRVDTGELFF
CDR3nt: TGTGCCAGCAGCCGGGACAGGGTAGATACCGGGGAGCTGTTTTTT

d_gene: TRBD1
abundance: NA
v_gene: TRBV3-1/TRBV3-2
j_gene: TRBJ1-4
CDR3aa: CASSNRGLAGEKLFF
CDR3nt: TGTGCCAGCAGCAACAGGGGGCTAGCGGGTGAAAAACTGTTTTTT

d_gene: TRBD1
abundance: once
v_gene: TRBV5-1
j_gene: TRBJ1-2
CDR3aa: CASSIEGQGVYGYTF
CDR3nt: TGCGCCAGCAGCATTGAAGGACAGGGCGTCTATGGCTACACCTTC

d_gene: TRBD1
abundance: NA
v_gene: TRBV28
j_gene: TRBJ1-6
CDR3aa: CASSARQGRDSPLHF
CDR3nt: TGTGCCAGCAGTGCCAGACAGGGGAGGGATTCACCCCTCCACTTT

d_gene: NA
abundance: NA
v_gene: TRBV4-1
j_gene: TRBJ1-6
CDR3aa: CASSQEGGVGQSPLHF
CDR3nt: TGCGCCAGCAGCCAAGAGGGGGGGGTGGGGCAATCACCCCTCCACTTT

d_gene: NA
abundance: NA
v_gene: TRBV11-2
j_gene: TRBJ2-7
CDR3aa: CASSLWSSYEQYF
CDR3nt: TGTGCCAGCAGCTTATGGAGCTCCTACGAGCAGTACTTC

d_gene: NA
abundance: NA
v_gene: TRBV21-1
j_gene: TRBJ1-1
CDR3aa: CASSNLISNRGLNTEAFF
CDR3nt: TGTGCCAGCAGCAATTTGATTTCGAACAGGGGTTTGAACACTGAAGCTTTCTTT

d_gene: NA
abundance: NA
v_gene: TRBV30
j_gene: TRBJ2-2
CDR3aa: CAWSVLSGQVTGELFF
CDR3nt: TGTGCCTGGAGTGTACTTTCGGGACAAGTCACCGGGGAGCTGTTTTTT

d_gene: TRBD1
abundance: once
v_gene: TRBV30
j_gene: TRBJ2-1
CDR3aa: CAWSGTGVSYNEQFF
CDR3nt: TGTGCCTGGAGTGGGACAGGCGTTTCCTACAATGAGCAGTTCTTC